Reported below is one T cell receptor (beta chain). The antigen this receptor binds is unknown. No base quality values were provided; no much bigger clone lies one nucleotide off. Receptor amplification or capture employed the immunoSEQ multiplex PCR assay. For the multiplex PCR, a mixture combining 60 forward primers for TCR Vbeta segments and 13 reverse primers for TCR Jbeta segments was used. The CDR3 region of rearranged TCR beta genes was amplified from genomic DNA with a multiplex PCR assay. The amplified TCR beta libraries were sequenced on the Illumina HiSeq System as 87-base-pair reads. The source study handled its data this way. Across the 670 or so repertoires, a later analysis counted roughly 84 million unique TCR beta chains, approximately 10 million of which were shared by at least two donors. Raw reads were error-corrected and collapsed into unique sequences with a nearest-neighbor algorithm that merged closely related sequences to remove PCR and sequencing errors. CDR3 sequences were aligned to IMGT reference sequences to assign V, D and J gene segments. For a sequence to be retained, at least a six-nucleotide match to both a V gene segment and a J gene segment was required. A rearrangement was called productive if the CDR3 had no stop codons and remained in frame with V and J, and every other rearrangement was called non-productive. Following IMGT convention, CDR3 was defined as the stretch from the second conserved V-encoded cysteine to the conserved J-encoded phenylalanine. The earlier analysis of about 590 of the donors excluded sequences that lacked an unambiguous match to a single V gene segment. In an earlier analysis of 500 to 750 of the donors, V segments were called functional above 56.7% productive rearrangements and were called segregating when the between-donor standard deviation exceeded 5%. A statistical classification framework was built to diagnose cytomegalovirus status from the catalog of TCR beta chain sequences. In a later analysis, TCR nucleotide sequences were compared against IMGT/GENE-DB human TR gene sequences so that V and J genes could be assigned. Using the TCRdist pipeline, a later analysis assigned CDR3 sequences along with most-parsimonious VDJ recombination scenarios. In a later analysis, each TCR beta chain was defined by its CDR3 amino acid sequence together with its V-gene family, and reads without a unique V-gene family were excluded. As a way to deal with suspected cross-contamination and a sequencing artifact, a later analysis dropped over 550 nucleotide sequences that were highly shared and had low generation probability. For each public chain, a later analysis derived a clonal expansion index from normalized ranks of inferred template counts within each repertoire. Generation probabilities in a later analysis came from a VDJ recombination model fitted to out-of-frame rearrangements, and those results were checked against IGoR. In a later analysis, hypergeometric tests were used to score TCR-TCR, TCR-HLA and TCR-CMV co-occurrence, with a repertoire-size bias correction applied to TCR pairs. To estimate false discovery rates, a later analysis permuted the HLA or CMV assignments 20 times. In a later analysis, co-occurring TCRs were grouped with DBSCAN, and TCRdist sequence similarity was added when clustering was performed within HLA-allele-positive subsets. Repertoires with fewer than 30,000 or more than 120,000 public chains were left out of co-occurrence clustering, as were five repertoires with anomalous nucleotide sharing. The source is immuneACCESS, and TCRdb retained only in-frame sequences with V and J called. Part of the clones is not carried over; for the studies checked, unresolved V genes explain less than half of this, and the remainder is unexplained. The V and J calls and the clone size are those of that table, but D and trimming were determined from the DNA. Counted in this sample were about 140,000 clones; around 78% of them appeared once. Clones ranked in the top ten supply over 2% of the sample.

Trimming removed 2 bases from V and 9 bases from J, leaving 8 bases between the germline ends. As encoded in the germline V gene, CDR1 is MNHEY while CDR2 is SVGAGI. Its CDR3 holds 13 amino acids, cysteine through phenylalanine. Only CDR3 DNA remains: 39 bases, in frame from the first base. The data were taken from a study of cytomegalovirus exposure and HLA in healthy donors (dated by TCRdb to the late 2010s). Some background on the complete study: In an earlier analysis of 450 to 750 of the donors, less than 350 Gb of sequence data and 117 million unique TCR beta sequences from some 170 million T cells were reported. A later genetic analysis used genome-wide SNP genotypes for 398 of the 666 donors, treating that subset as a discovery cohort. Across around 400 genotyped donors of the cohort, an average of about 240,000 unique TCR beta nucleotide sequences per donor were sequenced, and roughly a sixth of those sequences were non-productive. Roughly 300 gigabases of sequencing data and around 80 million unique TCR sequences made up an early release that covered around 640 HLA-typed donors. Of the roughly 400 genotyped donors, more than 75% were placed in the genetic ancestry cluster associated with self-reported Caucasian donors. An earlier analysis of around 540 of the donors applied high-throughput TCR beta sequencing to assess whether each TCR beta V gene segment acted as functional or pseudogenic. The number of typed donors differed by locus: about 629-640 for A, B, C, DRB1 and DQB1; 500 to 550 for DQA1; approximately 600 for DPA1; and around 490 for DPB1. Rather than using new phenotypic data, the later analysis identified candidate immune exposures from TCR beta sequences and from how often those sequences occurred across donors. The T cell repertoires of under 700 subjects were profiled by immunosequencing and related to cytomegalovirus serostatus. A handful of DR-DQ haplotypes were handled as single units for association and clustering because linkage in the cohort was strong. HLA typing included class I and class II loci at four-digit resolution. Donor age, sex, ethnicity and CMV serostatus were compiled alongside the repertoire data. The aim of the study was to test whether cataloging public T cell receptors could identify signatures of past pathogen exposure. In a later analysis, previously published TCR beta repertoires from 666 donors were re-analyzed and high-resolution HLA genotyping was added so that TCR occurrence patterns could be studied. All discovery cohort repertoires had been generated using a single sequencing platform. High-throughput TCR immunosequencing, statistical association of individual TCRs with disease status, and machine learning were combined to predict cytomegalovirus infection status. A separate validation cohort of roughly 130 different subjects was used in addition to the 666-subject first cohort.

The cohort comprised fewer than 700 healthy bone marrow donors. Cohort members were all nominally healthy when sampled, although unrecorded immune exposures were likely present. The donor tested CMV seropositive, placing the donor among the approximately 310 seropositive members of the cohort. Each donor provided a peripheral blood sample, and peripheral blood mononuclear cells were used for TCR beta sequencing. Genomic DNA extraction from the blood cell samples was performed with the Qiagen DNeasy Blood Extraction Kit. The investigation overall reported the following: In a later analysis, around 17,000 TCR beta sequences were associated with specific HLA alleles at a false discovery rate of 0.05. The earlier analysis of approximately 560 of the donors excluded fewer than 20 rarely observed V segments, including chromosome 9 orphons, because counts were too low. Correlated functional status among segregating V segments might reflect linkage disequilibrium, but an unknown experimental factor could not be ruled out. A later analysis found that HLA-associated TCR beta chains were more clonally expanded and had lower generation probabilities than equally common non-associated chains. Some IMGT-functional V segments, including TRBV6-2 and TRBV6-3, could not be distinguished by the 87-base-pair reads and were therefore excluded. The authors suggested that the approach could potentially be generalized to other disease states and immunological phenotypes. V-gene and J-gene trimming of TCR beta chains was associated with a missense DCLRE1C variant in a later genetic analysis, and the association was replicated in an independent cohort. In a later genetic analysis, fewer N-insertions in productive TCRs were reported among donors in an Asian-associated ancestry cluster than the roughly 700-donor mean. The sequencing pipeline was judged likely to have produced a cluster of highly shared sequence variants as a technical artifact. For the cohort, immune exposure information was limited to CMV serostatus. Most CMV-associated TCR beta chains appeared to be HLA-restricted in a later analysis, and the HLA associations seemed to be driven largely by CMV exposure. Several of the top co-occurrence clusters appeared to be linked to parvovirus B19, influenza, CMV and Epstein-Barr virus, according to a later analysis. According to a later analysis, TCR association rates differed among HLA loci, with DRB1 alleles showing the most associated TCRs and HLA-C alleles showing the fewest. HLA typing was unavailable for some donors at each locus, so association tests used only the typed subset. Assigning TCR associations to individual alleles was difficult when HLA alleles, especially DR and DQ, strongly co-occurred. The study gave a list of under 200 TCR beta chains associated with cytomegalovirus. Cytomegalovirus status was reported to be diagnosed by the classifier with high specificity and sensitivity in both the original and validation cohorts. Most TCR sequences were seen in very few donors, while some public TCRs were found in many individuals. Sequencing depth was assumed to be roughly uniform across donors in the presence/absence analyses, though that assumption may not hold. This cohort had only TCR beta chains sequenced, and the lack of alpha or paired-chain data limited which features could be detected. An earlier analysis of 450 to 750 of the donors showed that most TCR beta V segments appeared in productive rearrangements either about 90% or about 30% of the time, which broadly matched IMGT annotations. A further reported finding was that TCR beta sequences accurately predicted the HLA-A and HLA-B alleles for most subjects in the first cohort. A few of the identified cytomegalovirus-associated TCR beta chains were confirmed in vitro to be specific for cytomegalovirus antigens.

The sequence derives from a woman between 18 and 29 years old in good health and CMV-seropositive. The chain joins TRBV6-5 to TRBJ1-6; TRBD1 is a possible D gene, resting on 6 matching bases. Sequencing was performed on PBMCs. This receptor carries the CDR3 CASSYTRGSPLHF. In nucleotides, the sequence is TGTGCCAGCAGTTACACCAGGGGTTCACCCCTCCACTTT.